This TCR beta chain was captured by sequencing in a study of CD8+CD57+ T cells in acquired aplastic anemia. Study-level findings and limits: Comparison of patients with controls identified around 31 shared CD8+ CDR3 sequences. CD8+ Simpson's diversity showed no significant patient-control difference.

CDR3 length equals 15 residues. V lost 0 bases and J 5 bases, leaving 14 bases between the germline ends. The germline CDR1 and CDR2 sequences are SGDLS and YYNGEE. To note about this clonotype: No antigen is known for it.

Selection for sequencing was limited to patients who had shown CD8+CD57+ cell expansion by flow cytometry. CDR3 and TCR beta VDJ profiling relied on genomic DNA as the template. TCRdb redid the calling of the reads with MiXCR, one entry per CDR3 protein. Of roughly 250,000 distinct CDR3 sequences listed, approximately 79% are singletons. The chain employs TRBV9 and TRBJ2-5; D may correspond to TRBD1 or TRBD2 (5 bases each). This clonotype was obtained from a human donor with aplastic anemia. Sequenced input: sorted CD4+, CD8+, or CD8+CD57+ T cells (not recorded which) from PBMCs. The CDR3, as DNA: TGTGCCAGCAGCGTAGTAGGGGCTACGGGGGAGACCCAGTACTTC. The encoded protein is CASSVVGATGETQYF.